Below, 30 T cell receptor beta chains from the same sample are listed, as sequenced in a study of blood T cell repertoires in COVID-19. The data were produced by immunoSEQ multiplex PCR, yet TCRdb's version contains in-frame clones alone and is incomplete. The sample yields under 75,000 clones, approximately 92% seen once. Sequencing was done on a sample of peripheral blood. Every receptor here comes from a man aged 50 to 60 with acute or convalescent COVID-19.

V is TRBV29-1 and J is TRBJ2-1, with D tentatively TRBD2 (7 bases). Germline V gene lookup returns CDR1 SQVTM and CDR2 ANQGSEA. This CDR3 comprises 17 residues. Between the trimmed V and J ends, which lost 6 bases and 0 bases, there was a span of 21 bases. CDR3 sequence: CSVGAHTSASSYNEQFF. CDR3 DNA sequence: TGCAGCGTGGGGGCCCACACTAGCGCGAGCTCCTACAATGAGCAGTTCTTC.

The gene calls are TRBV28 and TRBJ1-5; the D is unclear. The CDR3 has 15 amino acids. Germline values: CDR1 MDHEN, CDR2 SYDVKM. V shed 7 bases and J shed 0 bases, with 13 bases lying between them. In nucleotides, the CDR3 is TGTGCCAGCATGCCGCAGTCCGTTAGCAATCAGCCCCAGCATTTT. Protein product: CASMPQSVSNQPQHF. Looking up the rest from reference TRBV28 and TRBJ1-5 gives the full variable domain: DVKVTQSSRYLVKRTGEKVFLECVQDMDHENMFWYRQDPGLGLRLIYFSYDVKMKEKGDIPEGYSVSREKKERFSLILESASTNQTSMYLCASMPQSVSNQPQHFGDGTRLSIL.

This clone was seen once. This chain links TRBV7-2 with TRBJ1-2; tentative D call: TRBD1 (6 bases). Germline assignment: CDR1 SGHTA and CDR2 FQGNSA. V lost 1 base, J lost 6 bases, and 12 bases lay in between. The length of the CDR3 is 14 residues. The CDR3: CASSLVAGGDGYTF. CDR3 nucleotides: TGTGCCAGCAGCTTAGTGGCGGGGGGCGATGGCTACACCTTC.

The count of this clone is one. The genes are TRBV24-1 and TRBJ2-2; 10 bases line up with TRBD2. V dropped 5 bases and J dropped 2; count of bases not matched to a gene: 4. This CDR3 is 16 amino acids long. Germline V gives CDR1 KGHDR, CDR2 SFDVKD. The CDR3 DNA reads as TGTGCCACCAGTGGAGGACTAGCGGAAAACACCGGGGAGCTGTTTTTT. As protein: CATSGGLAENTGELFF.

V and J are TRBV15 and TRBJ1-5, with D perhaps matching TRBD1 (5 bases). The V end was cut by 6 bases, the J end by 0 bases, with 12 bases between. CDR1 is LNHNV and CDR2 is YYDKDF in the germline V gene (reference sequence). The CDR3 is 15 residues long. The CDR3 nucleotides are TGTGCCACCAGTGCAGGGCTTCTTAGCAATCAGCCCCAGCATTTT. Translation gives CATSAGLLSNQPQHF.

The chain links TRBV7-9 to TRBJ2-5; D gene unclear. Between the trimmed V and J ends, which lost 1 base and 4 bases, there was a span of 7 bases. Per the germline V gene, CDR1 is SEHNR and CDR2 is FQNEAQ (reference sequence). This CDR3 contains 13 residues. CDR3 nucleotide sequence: TGTGCCAGCAGCTTAGGGGCGATAGAGACCCAGTACTTC. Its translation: CASSLGAIETQYF.

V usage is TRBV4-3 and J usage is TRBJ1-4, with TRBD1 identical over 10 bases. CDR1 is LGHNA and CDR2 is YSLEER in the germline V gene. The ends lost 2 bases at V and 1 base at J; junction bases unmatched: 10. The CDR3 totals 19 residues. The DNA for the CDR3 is TGCGCCAGCAGCCAACCCCCGACAGGGGGCCTTGGAACTAATGAAAAACTGTTTTTT. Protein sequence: CASSQPPTGGLGTNEKLFF.

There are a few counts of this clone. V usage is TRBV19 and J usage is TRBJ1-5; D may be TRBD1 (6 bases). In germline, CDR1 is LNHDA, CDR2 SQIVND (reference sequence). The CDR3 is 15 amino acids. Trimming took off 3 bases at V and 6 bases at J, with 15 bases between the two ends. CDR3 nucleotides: TGTGCCAGTAGTATCCTCAAGACAGGAACTCAGCCCCAGCATTTT. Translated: CASSILKTGTQPQHF.

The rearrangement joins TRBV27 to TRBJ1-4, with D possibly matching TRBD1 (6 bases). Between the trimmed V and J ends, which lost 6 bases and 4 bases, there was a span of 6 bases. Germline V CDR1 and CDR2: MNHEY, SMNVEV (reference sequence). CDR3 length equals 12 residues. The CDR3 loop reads CASRQGNEKLFF. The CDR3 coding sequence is TGTGCCAGCAGACAGGGTAATGAAAAACTGTTTTTT.

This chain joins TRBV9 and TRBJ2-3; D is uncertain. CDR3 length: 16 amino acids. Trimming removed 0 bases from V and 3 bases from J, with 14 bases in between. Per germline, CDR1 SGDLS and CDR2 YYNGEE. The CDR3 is CASSVAPLGLTDTQYF. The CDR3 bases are TGTGCCAGCAGCGTAGCTCCCCTAGGCCTGACAGATACGCAGTATTTT.

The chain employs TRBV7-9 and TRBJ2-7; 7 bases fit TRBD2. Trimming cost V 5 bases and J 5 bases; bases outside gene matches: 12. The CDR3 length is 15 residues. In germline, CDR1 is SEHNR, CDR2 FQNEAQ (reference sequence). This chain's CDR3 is CASSDPGTKMNEQYF. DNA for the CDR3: TGTGCCAGCAGCGACCCCGGGACTAAGATGAACGAGCAGTACTTC.

The CDR3, as DNA: TGTGCCAGCAGCTTAGTGGCAGGGGGCGGGGAGACCCAGTACTTC. Translated, it gives CASSLVAGGGETQYF. J is TRBJ2-5 and V is TRBV11-2; 8 nucleotides agree with TRBD1. With 1 base clipped from V and 5 bases from J, the junction kept 6 bases outside the gene matches. CDR1 and CDR2 from the germline V gene are SGHAT and FQNNGV. This CDR3 contains 15 residues.

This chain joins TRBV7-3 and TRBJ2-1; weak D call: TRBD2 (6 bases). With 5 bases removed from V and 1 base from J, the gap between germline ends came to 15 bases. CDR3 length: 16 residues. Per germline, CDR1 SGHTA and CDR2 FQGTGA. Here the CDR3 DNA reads TGTGCCAGCAGCAAAGTTGGACTAACTTCCTACAATGAGCAGTTCTTC. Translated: CASSKVGLTSYNEQFF.

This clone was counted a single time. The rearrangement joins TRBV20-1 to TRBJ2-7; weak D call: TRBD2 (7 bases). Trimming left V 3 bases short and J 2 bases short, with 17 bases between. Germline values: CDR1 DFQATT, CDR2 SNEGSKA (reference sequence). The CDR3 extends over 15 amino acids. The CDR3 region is CSASGAGRGAYEQYF. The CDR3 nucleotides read TGCAGTGCTAGTGGTGCAGGGAGGGGGGCCTACGAGCAGTACTTC.

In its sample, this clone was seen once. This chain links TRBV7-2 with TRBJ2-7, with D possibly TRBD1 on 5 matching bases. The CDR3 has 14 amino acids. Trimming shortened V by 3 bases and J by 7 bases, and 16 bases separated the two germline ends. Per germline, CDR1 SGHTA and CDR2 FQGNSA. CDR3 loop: CASSLAGSLWEQYV. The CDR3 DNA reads TGTGCCAGCAGCTTGGCAGGGTCCTTATGGGAGCAGTACGTC.

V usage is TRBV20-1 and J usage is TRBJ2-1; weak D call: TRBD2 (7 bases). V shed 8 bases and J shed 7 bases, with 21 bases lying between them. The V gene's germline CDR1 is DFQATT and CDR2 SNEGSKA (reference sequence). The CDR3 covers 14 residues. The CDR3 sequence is CSPGGRETGNEQFF. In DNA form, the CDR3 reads TGCAGTCCTGGTGGGCGGGAGACAGGAAATGAGCAGTTCTTC.

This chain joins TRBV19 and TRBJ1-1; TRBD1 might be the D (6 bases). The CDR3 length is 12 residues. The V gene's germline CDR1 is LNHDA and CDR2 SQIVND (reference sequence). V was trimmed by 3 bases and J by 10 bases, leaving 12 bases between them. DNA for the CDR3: TGTGCCAGTAGTATCGACAGGTTCCCAGCTTTCTTT. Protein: CASSIDRFPAFF.

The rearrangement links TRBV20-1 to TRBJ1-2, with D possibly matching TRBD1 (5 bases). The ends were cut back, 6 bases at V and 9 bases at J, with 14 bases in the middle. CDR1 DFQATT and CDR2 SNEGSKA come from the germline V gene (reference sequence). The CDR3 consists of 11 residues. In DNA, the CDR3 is TGCAGTGCAGGACAAGTGGATAGCTACACCTTC. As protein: CSAGQVDSYTF.

In DNA form, the CDR3 reads TGTGCAAGTCGCTTGGACAGGGCAGTGCGCACTGAAGCTTTCTTT. Protein sequence: CASRLDRAVRTEAFF. The rearrangement links TRBV12-2 to TRBJ1-1; the listed D gene, TRBD1, was not tested against the DNA. TRBV12-2 is given as a pseudogene. The CDR3 is 15 amino acids.

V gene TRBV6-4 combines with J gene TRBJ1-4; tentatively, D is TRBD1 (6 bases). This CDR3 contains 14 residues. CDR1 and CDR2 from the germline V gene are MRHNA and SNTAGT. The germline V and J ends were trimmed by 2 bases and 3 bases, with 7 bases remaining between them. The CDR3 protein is CASSDRGSNEKLFF. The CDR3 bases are TGTGCCAGCAGTGACAGGGGGTCTAATGAAAAACTGTTTTTT.

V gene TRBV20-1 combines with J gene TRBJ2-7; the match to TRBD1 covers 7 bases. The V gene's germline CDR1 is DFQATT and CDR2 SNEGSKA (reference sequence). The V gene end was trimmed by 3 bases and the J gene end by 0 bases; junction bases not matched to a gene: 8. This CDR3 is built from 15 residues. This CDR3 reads CSASKAAGGSYEQYF. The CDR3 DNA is TGCAGTGCTAGTAAGGCGGCAGGGGGCTCCTACGAGCAGTACTTC.

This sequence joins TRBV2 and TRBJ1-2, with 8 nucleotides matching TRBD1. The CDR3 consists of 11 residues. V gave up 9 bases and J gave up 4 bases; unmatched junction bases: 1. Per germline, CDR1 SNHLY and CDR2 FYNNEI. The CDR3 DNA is TGTGCCAGACAGGGGGGCTATGGCTACACCTTC. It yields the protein CARQGGYGYTF.

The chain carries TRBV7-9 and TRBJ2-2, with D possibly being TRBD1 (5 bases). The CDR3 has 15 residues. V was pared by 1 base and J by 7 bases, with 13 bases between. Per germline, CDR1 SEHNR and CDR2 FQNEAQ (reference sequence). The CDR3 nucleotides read TGTGCCAGCAGCTTAGACACACAGGCTAGCGGGGAGCTGTTTTTT. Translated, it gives CASSLDTQASGELFF.

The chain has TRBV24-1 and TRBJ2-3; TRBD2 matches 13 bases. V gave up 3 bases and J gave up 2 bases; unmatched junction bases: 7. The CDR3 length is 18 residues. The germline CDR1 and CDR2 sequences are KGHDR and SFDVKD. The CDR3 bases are TGTGCCACCAGTGATGACGGGACTAGCGGGACCCTCACAGATACGCAGTATTTT. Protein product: CATSDDGTSGTLTDTQYF.

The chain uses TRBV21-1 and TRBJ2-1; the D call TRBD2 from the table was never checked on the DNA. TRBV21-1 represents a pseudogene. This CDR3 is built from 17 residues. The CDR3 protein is CASSYPSEGTDYNEQFF. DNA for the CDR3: TGTGCCAGCAGCTACCCATCGGAGGGAACGGACTACAATGAGCAGTTCTTC.

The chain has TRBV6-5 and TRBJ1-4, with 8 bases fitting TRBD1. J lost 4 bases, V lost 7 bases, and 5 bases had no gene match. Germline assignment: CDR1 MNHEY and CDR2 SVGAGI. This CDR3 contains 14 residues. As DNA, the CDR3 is TGTGCCAGCACTTCGGGACAGGTTAATGAAAAACTGTTTTTT. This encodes CASTSGQVNEKLFF.

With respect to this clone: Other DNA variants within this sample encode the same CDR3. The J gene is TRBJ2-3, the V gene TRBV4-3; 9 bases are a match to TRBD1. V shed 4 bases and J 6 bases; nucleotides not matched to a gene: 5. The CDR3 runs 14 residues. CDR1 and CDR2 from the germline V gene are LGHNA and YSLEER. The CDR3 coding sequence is TGCGCCAGCAGCCCGGGACAGGGAGTTGATACGCAGTATTTT. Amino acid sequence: CASSPGQGVDTQYF.

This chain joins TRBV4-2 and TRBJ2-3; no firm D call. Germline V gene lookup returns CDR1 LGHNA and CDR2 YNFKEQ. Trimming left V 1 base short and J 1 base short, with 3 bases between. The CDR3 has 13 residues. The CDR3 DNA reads TGTGCCAGCAGCCAAGTCGGCACAGATACGCAGTATTTT. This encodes CASSQVGTDTQYF.

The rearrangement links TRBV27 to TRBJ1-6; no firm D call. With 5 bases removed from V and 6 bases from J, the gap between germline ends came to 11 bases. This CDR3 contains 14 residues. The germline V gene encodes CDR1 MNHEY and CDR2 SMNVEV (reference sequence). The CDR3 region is CASSPDGVNSPLHF. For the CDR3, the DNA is TGTGCCAGCAGTCCAGACGGGGTTAATTCACCCCTCCACTTT.

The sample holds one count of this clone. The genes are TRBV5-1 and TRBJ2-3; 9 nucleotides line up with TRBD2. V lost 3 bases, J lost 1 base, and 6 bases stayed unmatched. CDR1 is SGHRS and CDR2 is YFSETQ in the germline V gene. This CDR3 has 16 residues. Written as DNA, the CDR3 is TGCGCCAGCAGCTCCTTTAGCGGGAGTGGCACAGATACGCAGTATTTT. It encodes CASSSFSGSGTDTQYF. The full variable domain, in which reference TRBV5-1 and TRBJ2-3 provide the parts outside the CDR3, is KAGVTQTPRYLIKTRGQQVTLSCSPISGHRSVSWYQQTPGQGLQFLFEYFSETQRNKGNFPGRFSGRQFSNSRSEMNVSTLELGDSALYLCASSSFSGSGTDTQYFGPGTRLTVL.